This section outlines one T cell receptor beta chain sequence together with its context. What it binds is not known. The data stem from a study of long-term antiretroviral therapy in people with HIV. Overall study results and limits: ART preceded a rise in diversity that nonetheless stayed lower than in transplant donor controls.

Researchers report immunoSEQ v3.0 was run at survey level. Only in-frame clones appear in the TCRdb table, and some are missing; sequencing was by immunoSEQ multiplex PCR. This sample has around 40,000 clones; 75% to 90% occur once, and the top ten carry roughly 10%. The CDR3 is 17 amino acids. Germline V lookup: CDR1 MGHRA, CDR2 YSYEKL. Trimming took 3 bases from V and 5 from J; bases not matched to a gene: 9. Every one of the participants with HIV received treatment in the United States. Material: unsorted PBMCs, obtained 2.2 years after starting antiretroviral therapy. The chain has TRBV4-1 and TRBJ2-5, with 13 positions matching TRBD2. This TCR derives from a man in his late teens or twenties with HIV. CDR3: CASSHGLAGELAETQYF. The CDR3 nucleotides read TGCGCCAGCAGCCACGGACTAGCGGGGGAGTTGGCGGAGACCCAGTACTTC.